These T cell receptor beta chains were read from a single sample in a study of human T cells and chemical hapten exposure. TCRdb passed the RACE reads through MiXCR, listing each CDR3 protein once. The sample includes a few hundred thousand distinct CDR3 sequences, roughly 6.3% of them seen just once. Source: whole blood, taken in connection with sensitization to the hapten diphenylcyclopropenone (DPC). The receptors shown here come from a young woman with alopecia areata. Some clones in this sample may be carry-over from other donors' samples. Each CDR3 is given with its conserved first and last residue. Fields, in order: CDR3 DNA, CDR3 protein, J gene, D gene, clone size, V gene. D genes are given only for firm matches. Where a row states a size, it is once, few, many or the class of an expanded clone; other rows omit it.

TGCAGTGTAGTCGGCAGCAGCACAGATACGCAGTATTTT	CSVVGSSTDTQYF	TRBJ2-3	-	-	TRBV20-1
TGTGCCAGCAGTCCCCATGGACAGGGGGCCAAAAACATTCAGTACTTC	CASSPHGQGAKNIQYF	TRBJ2-4	TRBD1	many	TRBV25-1
TGCAGTGCCCCCCTGAGCGGGGCTTCCTACGAGCAGTACTTC	CSAPLSGASYEQYF	TRBJ2-7	TRBD2	-	TRBV20-1
TGTGCCAGCAGCCCCGGGACAGGCTCTCGCTCTGGGGCCAACGTCCTGACTTTC	CASSPGTGSRSGANVLTF	TRBJ2-6	TRBD1	many	TRBV7-2
TGTGCCAGCAGTAACGACAGCCCCGGGAAACTGTTTTTT	CASSNDSPGKLFF	TRBJ1-4	-	many	TRBV6-1
TGTGCCAGCAGCTTAGGTCGGAGCTCTGGGGCCAACGTCCTGACTTTC	CASSLGRSSGANVLTF	TRBJ2-6	-	many	TRBV7-9
TGTGCCAGCGGATGGGGAAGCTCCTACAATGAGCAGTTCTTC	CASGWGSSYNEQFF	TRBJ2-1	-	few	TRBV7-9
TGTGCCATCAGTGCGGCTCTTGGAAACACCATATATTTT	CAISAALGNTIYF	TRBJ1-3	-	many	TRBV10-3
TGTGCCGGCTCAGGTGCCAATCAGCCCCAGCATTTT	CAGSGANQPQHF	TRBJ1-5	-	many	TRBV2
TGCGCCAGCAGCAGAAACCCGAGTGGAGAACTGTTTTTT	CASSRNPSGELFF	TRBJ1-4	-	few	TRBV5-1
TGTGCTAGTGGTTTGCCGCTGCCGGGATCCAGCGACAGCTATGGCTACACCTTC	CASGLPLPGSSDSYGYTF	TRBJ1-2	-	-	TRBV12-5
TGTGCCATCAGTGAGTACCGGGAGAACTATGGCTACACCTTC	CAISEYRENYGYTF	TRBJ1-2	-	few	TRBV10-3
TGTGCCAGCAACCCTGGGACAGGGGACAATCAGCCCCAGCATTTT	CASNPGTGDNQPQHF	TRBJ1-5	TRBD1	few	TRBV6-2/TRBV6-3
TGTGCCAGCAGTTTAGCGCTTTTCACTGAAGCTTTCTTT	CASSLALFTEAFF	TRBJ1-1	-	-	TRBV12-3/TRBV12-4
TGTGCCAGCAGTTACTCGATTATCCCTGAAGCTTTCTTT	CASSYSIIPEAFF	TRBJ1-1	-	few	TRBV6-2/TRBV6-3
TGTGCCAGCAGTCCAGCTTCGAGCGGCAGTACTGAAGCTTTCTTT	CASSPASSGSTEAFF	TRBJ1-1	-	few	TRBV6-5
TGTGCCAGCAGTTTGAGGTTGACGAGACTAGGTACGAACACCGGGGAGCTGTTTTTT	CASSLRLTRLGTNTGELFF	TRBJ2-2	-	few	TRBV6-2/TRBV6-3
TGTGCCAGCAGTCTTGGCGGGAACACCGGGGAGCTGTTTTTT	CASSLGGNTGELFF	TRBJ2-2	-	few	TRBV3-1
TGTGCCAGCAGCTCAGGCTGGGGAAACACTGAAGCTTTCTTT	CASSSGWGNTEAFF	TRBJ1-1	-	few	TRBV7-2
TGTGCCAGCAGCAGAAAAATCAGAGACAATGAGCAGTTCTTC	CASSRKIRDNEQFF	TRBJ2-1	-	-	TRBV4-2
TGTGCCAGCTCACCCTCGACAGGGGGCGGAACTGAAGCTTTCTTT	CASSPSTGGGTEAFF	TRBJ1-1	TRBD1	many	TRBV18
TGTGCCAGCAGCTTACGGGAGGTCCCAGATACGCAGTATTTT	CASSLREVPDTQYF	TRBJ2-3	TRBD2	few	TRBV7-9
TGCGCCAGCAGCTTCGAGGACAGCTATGGCTACACCTTC	CASSFEDSYGYTF	TRBJ1-2	-	many	TRBV5-1
TGTGCCAGCAGTGAATTCTTGACAGTCGCTGAAGCTTTCTTT	CASSEFLTVAEAFF	TRBJ1-1	-	-	TRBV6-1
TGCGCCAGCAGCTCGACTATAGATACGCAGTATTTT	CASSSTIDTQYF	TRBJ2-3	-	many	TRBV5-1
TGTGCCAGCAAGCCAGACAGGGCGATCAATCAGCCCCAGCATTTT	CASKPDRAINQPQHF	TRBJ1-5	TRBD1	many	TRBV27
TGCAGTGCTAATGGACTAGCGGGAAACATTCAGTACTTC	CSANGLAGNIQYF	TRBJ2-4	TRBD2	many	TRBV20-1
TGCAGCGTTGAAGAAGGTGGGAACAGGTCTTTCTTT	CSVEEGGNRSFF	TRBJ1-1	-	many	TRBV29-1
TGTGCCAGCAGCCCTATTAGCGGGGAGCAGGACAATGAGCAGTTCTTC	CASSPISGEQDNEQFF	TRBJ2-1	TRBD2	few	TRBV6-6
TGTGCCAGCACACTGACCCTGACAGGGACCTACGAGCAGTACTTC	CASTLTLTGTYEQYF	TRBJ2-7	TRBD1	-	TRBV6-2/TRBV6-3